These 20 T cell receptor beta chains came from one sample sequenced in a study of T cell repertoires in cytomegalovirus infection. TCRdb re-analysed the reads in MiXCR, keeping a single row per CDR3 protein. The data show about a million distinct CDR3 sequences, around 32% seen once. Their cognate antigens are unknown. Here the sequenced sample was cultured CD8+ T cells from PBMCs, taken from culture after CMV antigen stimulation. The receptors were gathered from a human donor in good health (CMV status not recorded). Some clones in this sample may be carry-over from other donors' samples.

This clonotype was detected ten times or more. This sequence joins TRBV7-8 and TRBJ2-7; D is unresolved. V lost 5 bases and J 3 bases, leaving 11 bases between the germline ends. This CDR3 is built from 13 residues. The V gene's germline CDR1 is SGHVS and CDR2 FQNEAQ. The DNA of the CDR3 is TGTGCCAGCAGCCCCAAGGCGGTCTACGAGCAGTACGTC. It is translated as CASSPKAVYEQYV.

This chain's CDR3 is CASSQVLGIGGYTF. The CDR3 nucleotides read TGTGCCAGCAGCCAAGTTTTGGGGATCGGTGGCTACACCTTC. V and J are TRBV14 and TRBJ1-2; D uncertain. The V gene's germline CDR1 is SGHDN and CDR2 FVKESK. This CDR3 region has 14 residues. The germline V and J ends were trimmed by 1 base and 7 bases, with 13 bases remaining between them.

There are a few counts of this clonotype. V is TRBV27 and J is TRBJ2-1, with 13 bases identical to TRBD2. The V gene end was trimmed by 2 bases and the J gene end by 6 bases; junction bases not matched to a gene: 7. The CDR3 totals 17 residues. Germline CDR1 and CDR2: MNHEY and SMNVEV (reference sequence). The CDR3 DNA is TGTGCCAGCAGTTTACTCACTAGCGGGGGGGCCTTCAATGAGCAGTTCTTC. Its translation: CASSLLTSGGAFNEQFF.

The chain carries TRBV27 and TRBJ2-7; a weak D match, TRBD1 (5 bases). The V gene lost 3 bases and the J gene lost 0 bases, with 12 bases spanning the gap. The CDR3 contains 15 residues. From germline, CDR1 is MNHEY and CDR2 SMNVEV (reference sequence). The CDR3 is CASSLQGWGSYEQYV. The CDR3 bases are TGTGCCAGCAGTTTGCAGGGTTGGGGCTCCTACGAGCAGTACGTC.

This clonotype has just a few counts. This sequence joins TRBV6-2 or TRBV6-3 and TRBJ2-3, with TRBD1 as a possible D gene (5 bases). The CDR3 has 13 residues. The germline CDR1 and CDR2 sequences are MNHEY and SVGEGT. The V and J ends lost 5 bases and 2 bases respectively, with 8 bases between them. In DNA form, the CDR3 reads TGTGCCAGCAGTAGACAGAACACAGATACGCAGTATTTT. It codes for CASSRQNTDTQYF.

This clonotype has a handful of counts. V is TRBV6-4 and J is TRBJ2-1, with a tentative D call TRBD2 (5 bases). This CDR3 region has 15 residues. Germline CDR1 MRHNA, CDR2 SNTAGT. V lost 5 bases and J 0 bases, leaving 11 bases between the germline ends. The CDR3 loop reads CASSLIGDSYNEQFF. The CDR3 DNA follows: TGTGCCAGCAGTTTAATCGGGGACTCCTACAATGAGCAGTTCTTC.

This clonotype has only a few counts. V gene TRBV6-2 or TRBV6-3 combines with J gene TRBJ2-1; 9 positions agree with TRBD1. V lost 6 bases and J lost 8; bases outside the gene matches: 14. Germline CDR1 MNHEY, CDR2 SVGEGT. The CDR3 is 16 residues long. The CDR3 DNA reads as TGTGCCAGCAGATTCATACAGGGGGCGGCAGGGGATGAGCAGTTCTTC. Its translation: CASRFIQGAAGDEQFF.

This clonotype was found a few times. This sequence joins TRBV7-9 and TRBJ2-5; 8 bases are a match to TRBD2. Losses at the gene ends were 1 base for V and 3 bases for J; bases not matched to a gene: 7. CDR1 SEHNR and CDR2 FQNEAQ come from the germline V gene (reference sequence). CDR3 length equals 16 residues. This CDR3 is CASSLEAGVIEETQYF. DNA for the CDR3: TGTGCCAGCAGCTTAGAAGCGGGGGTTATTGAAGAGACCCAGTACTTC.

The V call is TRBV5-3, the J call TRBJ1-4, with 10 bases aligning to TRBD1. TRBV5-3 is reported as an ORF; its role is uncertain. V gave up 8 bases and J gave up 6 bases; unmatched junction bases: 10. CDR3 length equals 15 residues. CDR3 amino acids: CASTHWGTGDEKLFF. CDR3 DNA sequence: TGTGCCAGCACCCACTGGGGGACAGGGGATGAAAAACTGTTTTTT.

This clonotype has only a few counts. The J gene is TRBJ2-1, the V gene TRBV6-5; 12 bases are a match to TRBD2. The CDR3 contains 16 residues. Germline CDR1 and CDR2: MNHEY and SVGAGI. The junction had 3 bases not matched to a gene; V was cut back by 6 bases and J by 0 bases. The CDR3 DNA reads TGTGCCAGCAGGAAGGGACTAGCGGGCTCCTACAATGAGCAGTTCTTC. Protein: CASRKGLAGSYNEQFF.

There are a few counts of this clonotype. This chain joins TRBV7-9 and TRBJ2-5; a possible D gene is TRBD2 (5 bases). Trimming removed 7 bases from V and 2 bases from J, with 11 bases in between. Germline V gives CDR1 SEHNR, CDR2 FQNEAQ (reference sequence). The CDR3 sequence is 13 residues long. The CDR3 nucleotides read TGTGCCAGCATCCCGAGCGGTCAAGAGACCCAGTACTTC. As protein: CASIPSGQETQYF.

At least ten counts were recorded for this clonotype. V is TRBV7-2 and J is TRBJ1-1; 12 bases map to TRBD1. The trim removed 3 bases at V and 7 bases at J, leaving 3 bases unmatched. CDR3 length: 14 amino acids. CDR1 and CDR2 (germline): SGHTA, FQGNSA. CDR3: CASSFGTGGFEAFF. The CDR3 nucleotides are TGTGCCAGCAGCTTTGGGACAGGGGGCTTTGAAGCTTTCTTT.

This clonotype was seen just once. This sequence joins TRBV6-1 and TRBJ2-4; no reliable D call. CDR3 size: 17 residues. V was clipped by 4 bases and J by 0 bases, with 16 bases between them. Germline lookup yields CDR1 MNHNS and CDR2 SASEGT. CDR3 in amino acids: CASSVSPIKVAKNIQYF. In DNA, the CDR3 is TGTGCCAGCAGTGTCAGTCCGATAAAGGTAGCCAAAAACATTCAGTACTTC.

This clonotype was seen ten or more times. This chain uses TRBV7-2 with TRBJ2-3, with TRBD2 matching over 12 bases. Germline V CDR1 and CDR2: SGHTA, FQGNSA. This CDR3 comprises 15 residues. V lost 5 bases, J lost 5 bases, and 5 bases stayed unmatched. The CDR3 coding sequence is TGTGCCAGCAGCCCTAGCGGGGGGGCTTTAGATACGCAGTATTTT. Translated, it gives CASSPSGGALDTQYF.

This clonotype was detected ten times or more. The CDR3 is CASSLSEGLNEQFF. The CDR3 DNA is TGTGCCAGCAGCCTAAGCGAGGGATTGAATGAGCAGTTCTTC. V and J are TRBV7-9 and TRBJ2-1, with D tentatively TRBD2 (5 bases). This CDR3 contains 14 residues. V lost 5 bases, J lost 7 bases, and 15 bases lay in between. CDR1 is SEHNR, CDR2 FQNEAQ, per germline (reference sequence). The whole variable domain, remainder taken from reference TRBV7-9 and TRBJ2-1, is DTGVSQNPRHKITKRGQNVTFRCDPISEHNRLYWYRQTLGQGPEFLTYFQNEAQLEKSRLLSDRFSAERPKGSFSTLEIQRTEQGDSAMYLCASSLSEGLNEQFFGPGTRLTVL.

In this sample, this clonotype turned up a few times. The chain recombines TRBV4-1 with TRBJ2-3; D is perhaps TRBD1 (5 bases). CDR3 length: 14 amino acids. Trimming removed 5 bases at V and 6 bases at J, with 15 bases between. Germline CDR1 and CDR2: MGHRA and YSYEKL. This chain's CDR3 is CASSKGKSGDTQYF. CDR3 nucleotide sequence: TGCGCCAGCAGCAAGGGAAAGTCAGGGGATACGCAGTATTTT.

As DNA, the CDR3 is TGTGCCAGCAGTTTAAGCCACGGAGTCTACGAGCAGTACGTC. Its protein product is CASSLSHGVYEQYV. This chain uses TRBV27 with TRBJ2-7; D unresolved. The CDR3 length is 14 residues. Germline loops: CDR1 MNHEY, CDR2 SMNVEV (reference sequence). V was shortened by 2 bases and J by 3 bases, with 11 bases between the two germline ends.

This chain connects TRBV5-4 to TRBJ2-1, with D hard to call. Germline loops: CDR1 SGHNT, CDR2 YYREEE (reference sequence). V shed 4 bases and J shed 7 bases, with 9 bases lying between them. This CDR3 region has 12 residues. The CDR3 sequence is CASSRMVNEQFF. The CDR3 DNA sequence: TGTGCCAGCAGCCGGATGGTTAATGAGCAGTTCTTC. Complete variable domain (other parts from reference TRBV5-4 and TRBJ2-1): ETGVTQSPTHLIKTRGQQVTLRCSSQSGHNTVSWYQQALGQGPQFIFQYYREEENGRGNFPPRFSGLQFPNYSSELNVNALELDDSALYLCASSRMVNEQFFGPGTRLTVL.

This clonotype was picked up a small number of times. The rearrangement uses TRBV28 and TRBJ2-7; 10 nucleotides align to TRBD1. The CDR3 sequence is 16 residues long. The V segment lost 4 bases and the J segment 2 bases; nucleotides outside the gene matches: 8. CDR1 and CDR2 from the germline V gene are MDHEN and SYDVKM. The chain's CDR3 is CASSSFWTGGTYEQYV. The CDR3 nucleotides read TGTGCCAGCAGTTCCTTTTGGACAGGGGGGACCTACGAGCAGTACGTC.

This clonotype was observed a handful of times. This chain uses TRBV6-1 with TRBJ1-2; D remains unclear. This CDR3 has 14 residues. V was pared by 3 bases and J by 8 bases, with 16 bases between. Germline V gene sequence: CDR1 MNHNS, CDR2 SASEGT. CDR3 coding DNA: TGTGCCAGCAGTGACCCCTTGGGAGCCCTAGGCTACACCTTC. It yields the protein CASSDPLGALGYTF.